The 19 T cell receptor beta chains below all came from one sample that was sequenced in a study of blood T cell repertoires in COVID-19. Profiling relied on immunoSEQ multiplex PCR, and the TCRdb table lists in-frame clones only, not all of them. The table includes 250,000 to 350,000 clones, approximately 84% detected once. Sequenced material: peripheral blood. The receptors were sampled from a person aged 65 to 79 with COVID-19, enrolled during active disease.

The chain employs TRBV30 and TRBJ2-2; 8 nucleotides line up with TRBD1. V was clipped by 3 bases and J by 4 bases; unmatched bases: 1. This CDR3 is built from 13 residues. The germline gives CDR1 GTSNPN, CDR2 SVGIG (reference sequence). The CDR3 DNA reads TGTGCCTGGAGCGACAGGGGCACCGGGGAGCTGTTTTTT. As protein: CAWSDRGTGELFF.

The CDR3 spells CASSAGLAGGPSYEQYF. The DNA of the CDR3 is TGTGCCAGCAGCGCGGGACTAGCGGGGGGGCCCAGCTACGAGCAGTACTTC. This rearrangement joins TRBV9 to TRBJ2-7; 16 bases line up with TRBD2. Losses at the gene ends were 3 bases for V and 3 bases for J; bases not matched to a gene: 6. Germline V gene data show CDR1 as SGDLS and CDR2 as YYNGEE. The length of the CDR3 is 17 residues.

This chain uses TRBV14 with TRBJ2-3; 8 bases agree with TRBD2. V was clipped by 4 bases and J by 4 bases; unmatched bases: 10. Germline lookup yields CDR1 SGHDN and CDR2 FVKESK. This CDR3 contains 16 residues. CDR3 amino acids: CASSLFAGGWPDTQYF. As DNA, the CDR3 is TGTGCCAGCAGCCTTTTTGCGGGGGGCTGGCCAGATACGCAGTATTTT.

The rearrangement uses TRBV9 and TRBJ1-3, with 10 bases that match TRBD1. V shed 6 bases and J 2 bases; nucleotides not matched to a gene: 8. The length of the CDR3 is 16 residues. Germline CDR1 SGDLS, CDR2 YYNGEE. CDR3 in DNA: TGTGCCAGCACCAATACCGGGACAGGGGCTGGAAACACCATATATTTT. It specifies CASTNTGTGAGNTIYF.

The genes are TRBV25-1 and TRBJ1-2; 8 nucleotides match TRBD1. The V gene end was trimmed by 3 bases and the J gene end by 6 bases; junction bases not matched to a gene: 9. In germline, CDR1 is MGHDK, CDR2 SYGVNS. This CDR3 is built from 15 residues. The CDR3 here is CASSDRTGRVDGYTF. Written as DNA, the CDR3 is TGTGCCAGCAGTGACAGGACAGGGCGTGTCGATGGCTACACCTTC.

The chain combines TRBV28 with TRBJ1-6; possible D gene TRBD1, 5 bases. The CDR3 sequence is 14 residues long. Germline V gene lookup returns CDR1 MDHEN and CDR2 SYDVKM. Trimming pared 3 bases from V and 8 bases from J, leaving 11 bases between. The CDR3 DNA sequence: TGTGCCAGCAGTTTTATCGGGGGTTATTCACCCCTCCACTTT. Protein product: CASSFIGGYSPLHF.

Written as DNA, the CDR3 is TGTGCCAGCAGTGACCCCCGACAGGGAGGAAATGAAAAACTGTTTTTT. This gives the protein CASSDPRQGGNEKLFF. The chain recombines TRBV6-1 with TRBJ1-4, with 7 nucleotides matching TRBD1. This CDR3 has 16 amino acids. Germline CDR1 reads MNHNS; CDR2 reads SASEGT. V shed 3 bases, J shed 5 bases, and the junction held 9 bases outside the gene matches.

Details on this clone: One end of the junction does not line up with germline, which may come from a read error. This chain joins TRBV5-1 and TRBJ2-1, with TRBD2 as a possible D gene (5 bases). This CDR3 spans 12 amino acids. Germline lookup yields CDR1 SGHRS and CDR2 YFSETQ. CDR3 nucleotides: TGCGCCAGCAGATTGGACTCCAATGAGCAGTTCTTC. This encodes CASRLDSNEQFF.

The chain is built from TRBV11-3 and TRBJ2-4, with TRBD1 as a possible D gene (5 bases). Trimming removed 5 bases from V and 4 bases from J, with 9 bases in between. From germline, CDR1 is SGHNT and CDR2 YENEEA. The CDR3 spans 13 residues. The CDR3 region has the DNA TGTGCCAGCAGCGAGACAGTAAAAAACATTCAGTACTTC. Translation: CASSETVKNIQYF. The variable domain in full, completed from reference TRBV11-3 and TRBJ2-4, reads EAGVVQSPRYKIIEKKQPVAFWCNPISGHNTLYWYLQNLGQGPELLIRYENEEAVDDSQLPKDRFSAERLKGVDSTLKIQPAELGDSAVYLCASSETVKNIQYFGAGTRLSVL.

At least ten counts were recorded for this clone. The chain recombines TRBV10-3 with TRBJ1-2; 10 bases agree with TRBD1. V shed 3 bases and J 0 bases; nucleotides not matched to a gene: 10. The V gene's germline CDR1 is ENHRY and CDR2 SYGVKD. This CDR3 spans 18 amino acids. CDR3 in DNA: TGTGCCATCAGTGACCCAGGACAGGGGGTATCAGCTAACTATGGCTACACCTTC. Its translation: CAISDPGQGVSANYGYTF.

The rearrangement joins TRBV7-8 to TRBJ2-1; tentative D call: TRBD1 (6 bases). V was cut by 4 bases and J by 4 bases, with 11 bases left in between. The CDR3 is 14 amino acids. Germline-derived CDR1 and CDR2 are SGHVS and FQNEAQ. The CDR3 nucleotides are TGTGCCAGCAGCTCAAGTGGACAGTACAATGAGCAGTTCTTC. This encodes CASSSSGQYNEQFF.

The chain uses TRBV19 and TRBJ2-1; 11 nucleotides align to TRBD1. Trimming cost V 6 bases and J 10 bases; bases outside gene matches: 17. This CDR3 is 17 amino acids long. The germline CDR1 and CDR2 sequences are LNHDA and SQIVND (reference sequence). CDR3 in amino acids: CASSRTPGTGGFSEQFF. The CDR3 region has the DNA TGTGCCAGTAGCCGCACCCCCGGGACAGGGGGTTTCAGCGAGCAGTTCTTC.

The chain employs TRBV7-2 and TRBJ1-6; the D is unclear. The V end was cut by 1 base, the J end by 6 bases, with 7 bases between. CDR1 is SGHTA, CDR2 FQGNSA, per germline. This CDR3 is built from 14 residues. CDR3 sequence reads: CASSLGEINSPLHF. The CDR3 coding sequence is TGTGCCAGCAGCTTAGGGGAGATTAATTCACCCCTCCACTTT. Filled out from reference TRBV7-2 and TRBJ1-6, the complete variable domain reads GAGVSQSPSNKVTEKGKDVELRCDPISGHTALYWYRQSLGQGLEFLIYFQGNSAPDKSGLPSDRFSAERTGGSVSTLTIQRTQQEDSAVYLCASSLGEINSPLHFGNGTRLTVT.

The V and J genes are TRBV19 and TRBJ2-5; the match to TRBD2 covers 10 bases. Germline V gene lookup returns CDR1 LNHDA and CDR2 SQIVND (reference sequence). V was clipped by 5 bases and J by 7 bases; unmatched bases: 10. The CDR3 loop spans 15 amino acids. The CDR3 region is CASSPASGGPGTQYF. CDR3 sequence (DNA): TGTGCCAGTAGTCCCGCTAGCGGGGGCCCGGGGACCCAGTACTTC.

This chain connects TRBV5-6 to TRBJ1-2; the D is unclear. In germline, CDR1 is SGHDT, CDR2 YYEEEE. Between the trimmed V and J ends, which lost 4 bases and 4 bases, there was a span of 14 bases. This CDR3 is built from 14 residues. As DNA, the CDR3 is TGTGCCAGCAGCCCCCTCGGGAGGGCCTATGGCTACACCTTC. Amino acids: CASSPLGRAYGYTF. The full variable domain, its missing parts supplied by reference TRBV5-6 and TRBJ1-2, is DAGVTQSPTHLIKTRGQQVTLRCSPKSGHDTVSWYQQALGQGPQFIFQYYEEEERQRGNFPDRFSGHQFPNYSSELNVNALLLGDSALYLCASSPLGRAYGYTFGSGTRLTVV.

The J gene is TRBJ2-2, the V gene TRBV5-5; 14 bases match TRBD2. CDR1 is SGHKS, CDR2 YYEKEE, per germline (reference sequence). The V gene end was trimmed by 4 bases and the J gene end by 7 bases; junction bases not matched to a gene: 6. The CDR3 has 16 amino acids. CDR3 residues: CASSRLAGGHGGELFF. The DNA for the CDR3 is TGTGCCAGCAGCCGACTAGCGGGGGGGCACGGCGGGGAGCTGTTTTTT.

CDR3 protein: CASRGGLMPSYNSPLHF. CDR3 nucleotides: TGTGCCAGCAGGGGCGGGCTCATGCCTTCCTATAATTCACCCCTCCACTTT. The chain employs TRBV11-2 and TRBJ1-6; D remains unclear. Germline V gives CDR1 SGHAT, CDR2 FQNNGV. The CDR3 sequence is 17 residues long. V was cut by 6 bases and J by 1 base, with 16 bases left in between.

V usage is TRBV7-9 and J usage is TRBJ2-7; TRBD1 is a possible D gene (5 bases). Germline V gene data show CDR1 as SEHNR and CDR2 as FQNEAQ (reference sequence). The CDR3 covers 14 residues. V lost 0 bases to trimming and J lost 2 bases, with 8 bases between them. As DNA, the CDR3 is TGTGCCAGCAGCTTAGCCGCAGGGCCCTACGAGCAGTACTTC. Protein sequence: CASSLAAGPYEQYF.

The chain links TRBV7-8 to TRBJ1-4; D is undetermined. The germline V and J ends were trimmed by 5 bases and 5 bases, with 12 bases remaining between them. CDR1 and CDR2 from the germline V gene are SGHVS and FQNEAQ. This CDR3 region has 14 residues. This chain's CDR3 is CASSVRSKNEKLFF. The CDR3 region has the DNA TGTGCCAGCAGCGTTAGGAGCAAAAATGAAAAACTGTTTTTT. Full variable domain (remainder filled in from reference TRBV7-8 and TRBJ1-4): GAGVSQSPRYKVAKRGQDVALRCDPISGHVSLFWYQQALGQGPEFLTYFQNEAQLDKSGLPSDRFFAERPEGSVSTLKIQRTQQEDSAVYLCASSVRSKNEKLFFGSGTQLSVL.